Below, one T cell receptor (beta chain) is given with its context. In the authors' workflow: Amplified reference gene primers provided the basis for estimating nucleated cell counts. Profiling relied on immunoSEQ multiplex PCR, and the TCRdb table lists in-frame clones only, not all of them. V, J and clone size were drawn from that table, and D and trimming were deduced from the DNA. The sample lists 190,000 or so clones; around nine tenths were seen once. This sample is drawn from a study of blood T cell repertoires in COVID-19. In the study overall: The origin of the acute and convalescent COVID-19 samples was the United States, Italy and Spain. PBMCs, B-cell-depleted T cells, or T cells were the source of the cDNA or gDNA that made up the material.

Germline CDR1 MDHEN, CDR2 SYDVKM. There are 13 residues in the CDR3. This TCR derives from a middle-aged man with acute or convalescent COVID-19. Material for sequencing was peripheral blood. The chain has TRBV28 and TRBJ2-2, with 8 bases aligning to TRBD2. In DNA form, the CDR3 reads TGTGCTTCCCATAGCGGGGTCACCGGGGAGCTGTTTTTT. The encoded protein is CASHSGVTGELFF.